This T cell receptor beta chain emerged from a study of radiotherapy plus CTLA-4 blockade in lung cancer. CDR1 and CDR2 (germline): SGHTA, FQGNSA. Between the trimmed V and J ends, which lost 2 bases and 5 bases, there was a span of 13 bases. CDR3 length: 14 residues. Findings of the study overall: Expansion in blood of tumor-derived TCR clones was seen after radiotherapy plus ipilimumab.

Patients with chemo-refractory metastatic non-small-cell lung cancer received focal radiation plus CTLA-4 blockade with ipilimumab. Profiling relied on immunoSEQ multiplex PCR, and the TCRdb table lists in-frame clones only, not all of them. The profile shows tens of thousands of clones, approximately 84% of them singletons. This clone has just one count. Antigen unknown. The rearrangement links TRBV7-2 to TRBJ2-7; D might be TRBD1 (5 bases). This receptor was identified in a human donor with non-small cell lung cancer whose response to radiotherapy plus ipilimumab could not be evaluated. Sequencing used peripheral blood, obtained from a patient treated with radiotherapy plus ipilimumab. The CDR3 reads CASSLNAGIHEQYF. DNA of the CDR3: TGTGCCAGCAGCTTAAACGCAGGGATTCACGAGCAGTACTTC.